Listed below are T cell receptor beta chains from one sample, sequenced in a study of control samples from healthy donors and cancer patients. Using immunoSEQ multiplex PCR, the repertoire was profiled, and TCRdb retains in-frame clones only, with some absent. The table shows approximately 120,000 clones, with roughly 84% occurring only once. Sequencing input: blood. These receptors were taken from a man aged 18 to 29 in good health. Each CDR3 is given with its conserved first and last residue. Fields, in order: V gene, CDR3 length, CDR3 protein.

TRBV5-4 | 13 | CASSSTGGHEQYF
TRBV15 | 15 | CATSRDWTNTGELFF
TRBV4-1 | 16 | CASSRRTLGTDDGAFF
TRBV19 | 17 | CASSHQPYGTASYEQYF
TRBV12-3/TRBV12-4 | 13 | CASSPRMTTGYTF
TRBV9 | 14 | CASSLSGPGQTQYF
TRBV18 | 13 | CASSPPVTGELFF
TRBV10-3 | 15 | CAISESTGRNQPQHF
TRBV6-1 | 17 | CASSATGTVSFNQPQHF
TRBV12-3/TRBV12-4 | 12 | CASSLEGNGYTF
TRBV18 | 16 | CASSPLGERGNYGYTF
TRBV27 | 13 | CASGQTRDGELFF
TRBV29-1 | 12 | CSGGRSSYEQYF
TRBV10-3 | 13 | CAIQFKSDVEQFF
TRBV27 | 15 | CASRLGGGGNYEQYF
TRBV28 | 16 | CASSRAHSGGNQPQHF
TRBV5-5 | 15 | CASIHSGGVDYGYTF
TRBV2 | 18 | CASRGTGGLDSGANVLTF
TRBV18 | 17 | CASSPPKQGVSGNTIYF
TRBV24-1 | 14 | CATSDLRKDNEQFF
TRBV5-6 | 15 | CASGQGTTFGEKLFF
TRBV3-1/TRBV3-2 | 13 | CASRNRGADTQYF
TRBV5-1 | 15 | CASSLVGYSGNTIYF
TRBV6-2/TRBV6-3 | 12 | CASSYPRYEQYF
TRBV7-2 | 16 | CASSIRTSGLTDTQYF
TRBV9 | 16 | CASSRKVSGGSNEAFF
TRBV19 | 18 | CASSTFFPTSGNGETQYF
TRBV7-9 | 15 | CASSTDRDSNQPQHF
TRBV12-3/TRBV12-4 | 13 | CASRPGTRNGYTF
TRBV7-9 | 17 | CASSLGPVGRSGEKLFF
TRBV6-4 | 14 | CASSDSPGTTEAFF
TRBV28 | 14 | CASSLNSGRETQYF
TRBV14 | 15 | CASSQIRGNFDEQFF
TRBV27 | 15 | CASSLSRVGTGELFF
TRBV5-1 | 14 | CASSISTGRNTIYF
TRBV19 | 19 | CASSISGCLGPQIQETQYF
TRBV4-1 | 16 | CASSSFPRTGNSPLHF
TRBV7-9 | 13 | CASSLDMVSEQFF
TRBV19 | 15 | CASSIWDGSYNEQFF
TRBV7-3 | 14 | CASSLGSSSTEAFF
TRBV6-4 | 13 | CASSRLENTEAFF
TRBV9 | 17 | CASSVGLTSGGQETQYF
TRBV7-9 | 8 | CASSLQFF
TRBV24-1 | 15 | CATSGREAPYNEQFF
TRBV5-1 | 12 | CASSLDYYEQFF
TRBV5-8 | 16 | CASSLGQGDTNEKLFF
TRBV7-3 | 15 | CASSSLAGGRETQYF
TRBV19 | 13 | CASSIERVNEQFF
TRBV14 | 15 | CASSPGQWPNEKLFF
TRBV6-5 | 13 | CASSRIFNYGYTF
TRBV3-1/TRBV3-2 | 17 | CASSQGRGSSGANVLTF
TRBV28 | 11 | CASSTAYGYTF